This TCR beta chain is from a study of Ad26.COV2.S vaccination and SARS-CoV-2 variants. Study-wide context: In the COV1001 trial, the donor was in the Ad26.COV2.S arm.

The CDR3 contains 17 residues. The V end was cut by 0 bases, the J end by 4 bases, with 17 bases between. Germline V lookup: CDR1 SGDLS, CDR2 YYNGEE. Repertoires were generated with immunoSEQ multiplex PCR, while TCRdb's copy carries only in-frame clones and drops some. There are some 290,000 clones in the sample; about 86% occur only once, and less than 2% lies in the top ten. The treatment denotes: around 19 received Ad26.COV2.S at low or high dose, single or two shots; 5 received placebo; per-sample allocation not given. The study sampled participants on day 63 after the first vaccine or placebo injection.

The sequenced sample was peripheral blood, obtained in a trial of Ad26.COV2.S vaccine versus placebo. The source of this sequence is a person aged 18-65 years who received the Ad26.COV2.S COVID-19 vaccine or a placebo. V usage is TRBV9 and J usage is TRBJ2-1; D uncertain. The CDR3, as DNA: TGTGCCAGCAGCGTAGCGGGTGGGAAGGTAAATTACAATGAGCAGTTCTTC. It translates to CASSVAGGKVNYNEQFF.